The rows below give T cell receptor beta chains drawn from one sample of a study of tumor-infiltrating lymphocytes in localized non-small cell lung cancer. The repertoire was sequenced with immunoSEQ multiplex PCR; TCRdb's copy has only in-frame clones and lacks some. The table lists about 23,000 clones, 73% of them singletons. The sample comprised lung tumor tissue. The receptor set was obtained from a human donor with non-small cell lung cancer. Both conserved end residues are part of each CDR3. The D gene is left open where the match is weak. Size tells how often a clone was seen (once, few, many) or the class of an expanded clone, and some rows leave it out.

. | TRBJ1-5 | TRBV18 | few | TGTGCCAGCTCACCCGGGAGAGATCAGCCCCAGCATTTT | CASSPGRDQPQHF
TRBD2 | TRBJ2-5 | TRBV9 | . | TGTGCCAGCAGCGTAGCTGCGGGACTAGCGGGGACCTCCCAAGAGACCCAGTACTTC | CASSVAAGLAGTSQETQYF
TRBD1 | TRBJ1-5 | TRBV5-1 | . | TGCGCCAGCAGCTTGGGACAGGGTTCCGGCAATCAGCCCCAGCATTTT | CASSLGQGSGNQPQHF
. | TRBJ1-1 | TRBV29-1 | . | TGCAGCGTCGATGGTTATGATAGGGCTGAAGCTTTCTTT | CSVDGYDRAEAFF
. | TRBJ1-2 | TRBV27 | . | TGTGCCACCCTGGAAGGGCAAGGTGGCTACACCTTC | CATLEGQGGYTF
. | TRBJ1-5 | TRBV30 | few | TGTGCCTGGAGTGCTACAGGGTATATTCAGCCCCAGCATTTT | CAWSATGYIQPQHF
TRBD2 | TRBJ2-3 | TRBV9 | . | TGTGCCAGCAGCGTAGATCGGGGGGGGACGGATACGCAGTATTTT | CASSVDRGGTDTQYF
TRBD2 | TRBJ2-7 | TRBV11-3 | . | TGTGCCAGCAGTTTCTCTAGCGGGGGGTCCCTTTCCTACGAGCAGTACTTC | CASSFSSGGSLSYEQYF
. | TRBJ1-5 | TRBV9 | . | TGTGCCAGCAGCGTAGGAAGGTATAGTCAGCCCCAGCATTTT | CASSVGRYSQPQHF
. | TRBJ2-7 | TRBV4-1 | . | TGCGCCAGCAGCCAACAGGCGATAGCCTACGAGCAGTACTTC | CASSQQAIAYEQYF
. | TRBJ1-3 | TRBV10-3 | . | TGTGCCATCAGTGAGGGGGCGGCCTCTGGAAACACCATATATTTT | CAISEGAASGNTIYF
TRBD2 | TRBJ2-7 | TRBV27 | . | TGTGCCAGCAGTTTATATAGTATTAGAGCGGGGGGACTCTACGAGCAGTACTTC | CASSLYSIRAGGLYEQYF
TRBD2 | TRBJ2-3 | TRBV11-3 | once | TGTGCCAGCAGCTTGCTAGCGGGGGGGGTGAGCACAGATACGCAGTATTTT | CASSLLAGGVSTDTQYF
. | TRBJ2-3 | TRBV6-6 | few | TGTGCCAGCAGCTTCAGCACAGATACGCAGTATTTT | CASSFSTDTQYF
TRBD1 | TRBJ2-3 | TRBV2 | . | TGTGCCAGCCAAACTGGACAGGGCGGCACAGATACGCAGTATTTT | CASQTGQGGTDTQYF
. | TRBJ1-2 | TRBV6-6 | . | TGTGCCAGCACTCCAACCCCGGGCTATGGCTACACCTTC | CASTPTPGYGYTF
. | TRBJ1-2 | TRBV19 | . | TGTGCCAGTTCCCTAGAAGGGGAAGCTAACTATGGCTACACCTTC | CASSLEGEANYGYTF
. | TRBJ2-5 | TRBV10-3 | few | TGTGCCATCAGTGAGTCGACAGCCCAAGAGACCCAGTACTTC | CAISESTAQETQYF
. | TRBJ2-3 | TRBV13 | . | TGTGCCAGCAGCCCCCCCACAGATACGCAGTATTTT | CASSPPTDTQYF
TRBD1 | TRBJ1-1 | TRBV19 | . | TGTGCCAGTAGTCCGGGTCGGGGAAGGACAGGGAACACTGAAGCTTTCTTT | CASSPGRGRTGNTEAFF
. | TRBJ1-5 | TRBV30 | . | TGTGCCTGGAGGTCTTCGAAAGGGGCGGGTCAGCCCCAGCATTTT | CAWRSSKGAGQPQHF
TRBD1 | TRBJ2-1 | TRBV4-3 | . | TGCGCCAGCAGCCCTATAGACAGGGGATTTTTTAATGAGCAGTTCTTC | CASSPIDRGFFNEQFF
. | TRBJ1-3 | TRBV7-8 | . | TGTGCCAGCAAGGCAGACTCTGGAAACACCATATATTTT | CASKADSGNTIYF
TRBD1 | TRBJ1-1 | TRBV14 | few | TGTGCCAGCAGCCAAGTTAGGGGGACAGGAAGCACTGAAGCTTTCTTT | CASSQVRGTGSTEAFF
. | TRBJ2-7 | TRBV10-2 | . | TGCGCCAGCAGTGAGTCAGGCCGCTCCTACGAGCAGTACTTC | CASSESGRSYEQYF
TRBD1 | TRBJ2-2 | TRBV9 | . | TGTGCCAGCAGCGCCCAGGGGGAGTCAACCGGGGAGCTGTTTTTT | CASSAQGESTGELFF
TRBD2 | TRBJ2-3 | TRBV19 | . | TGTGCCACCAGACTGCGCTACGGGACTAGAATCCCAGATACGCAGTATTTT | CATRLRYGTRIPDTQYF
TRBD2 | TRBJ2-3 | TRBV5-6 | . | TGTGCCAGCAACGTTGGGGAGGGAGATACGCAGTATTTT | CASNVGEGDTQYF
. | TRBJ2-2 | TRBV10-3 | . | TGTGCCATCAGAAGGACAGACAACCCCTCGAACACCGGGGAGCTGTTTTTT | CAIRRTDNPSNTGELFF
. | TRBJ1-2 | TRBV18 | . | TGTGCCAGCTCTCGGGAGACAGGAGGGGGCTATGGCTACACCTTC | CASSRETGGGYGYTF
. | TRBJ1-1 | TRBV14 | . | TGTGCCAGCAGCCAAGCAGGGTTCACTGAAGCTTTCTTT | CASSQAGFTEAFF